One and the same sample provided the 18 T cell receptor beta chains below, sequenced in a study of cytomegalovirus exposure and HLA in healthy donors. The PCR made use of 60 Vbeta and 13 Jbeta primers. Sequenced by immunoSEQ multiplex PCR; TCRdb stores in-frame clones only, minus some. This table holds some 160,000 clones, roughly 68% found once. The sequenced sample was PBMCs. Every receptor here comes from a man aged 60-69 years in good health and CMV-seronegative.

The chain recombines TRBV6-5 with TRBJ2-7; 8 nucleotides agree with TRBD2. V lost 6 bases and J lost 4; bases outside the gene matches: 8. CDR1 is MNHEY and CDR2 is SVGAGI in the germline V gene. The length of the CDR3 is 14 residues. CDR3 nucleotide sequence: TGTGCCAGCAGGGGTACTAGCGGCGCTTACGAGCAGTACTTC. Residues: CASRGTSGAYEQYF.

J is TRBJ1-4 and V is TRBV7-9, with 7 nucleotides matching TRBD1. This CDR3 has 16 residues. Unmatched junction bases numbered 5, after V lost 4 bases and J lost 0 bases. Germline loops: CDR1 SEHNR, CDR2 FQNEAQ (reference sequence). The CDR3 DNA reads TGTGCCAGCAGCTCCCGGGACAGTCCAACTAATGAAAAACTGTTTTTT. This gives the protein CASSSRDSPTNEKLFF.

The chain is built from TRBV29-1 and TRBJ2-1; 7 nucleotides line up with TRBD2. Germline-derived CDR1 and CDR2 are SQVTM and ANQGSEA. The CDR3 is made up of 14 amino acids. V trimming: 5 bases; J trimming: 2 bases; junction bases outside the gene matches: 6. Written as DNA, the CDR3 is TGCAGCGTTTCGACTAGCAAGGCCTACAATGAGCAGTTCTTC. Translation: CSVSTSKAYNEQFF.

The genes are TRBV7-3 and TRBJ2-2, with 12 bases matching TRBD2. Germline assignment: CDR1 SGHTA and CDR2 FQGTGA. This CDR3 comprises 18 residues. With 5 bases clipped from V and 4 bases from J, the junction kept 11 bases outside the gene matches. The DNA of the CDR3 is TGTGCCAGCAGCCCATCCCCACTAGCGGGAGGCGGCACCGGGGAGCTGTTTTTT. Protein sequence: CASSPSPLAGGGTGELFF. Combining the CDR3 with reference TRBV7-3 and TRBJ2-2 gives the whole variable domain GAGVSQTPSNKVTEKGKYVELRCDPISGHTALYWYRQSLGQGPEFLIYFQGTGAADDSGLPNDRFFAVRPEGSVSTLKIQRTERGDSAVYLCASSPSPLAGGGTGELFFGEGSRLTVL.

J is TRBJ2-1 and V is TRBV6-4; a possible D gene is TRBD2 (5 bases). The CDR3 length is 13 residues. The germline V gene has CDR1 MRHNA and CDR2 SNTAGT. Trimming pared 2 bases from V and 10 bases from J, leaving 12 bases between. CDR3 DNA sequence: TGTGCCAGCAGTGACGCGGCGGGTAGGGAGCAGTTCTTC. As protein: CASSDAAGREQFF.

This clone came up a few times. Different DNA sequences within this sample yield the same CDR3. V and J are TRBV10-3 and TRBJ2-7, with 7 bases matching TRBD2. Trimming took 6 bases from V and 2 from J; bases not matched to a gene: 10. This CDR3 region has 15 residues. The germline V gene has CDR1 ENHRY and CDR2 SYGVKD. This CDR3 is CAIRAALAPTYEQYF. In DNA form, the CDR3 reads TGTGCCATCAGGGCAGCACTAGCGCCTACCTACGAGCAGTACTTC.

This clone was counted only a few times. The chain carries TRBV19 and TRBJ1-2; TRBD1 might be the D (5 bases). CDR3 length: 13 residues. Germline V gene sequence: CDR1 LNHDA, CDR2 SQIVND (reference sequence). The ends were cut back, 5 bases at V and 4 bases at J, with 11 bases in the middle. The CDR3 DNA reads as TGTGCCAGTAGTTCCCCGACAGCCTATGGCTACACCTTC. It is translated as CASSSPTAYGYTF.

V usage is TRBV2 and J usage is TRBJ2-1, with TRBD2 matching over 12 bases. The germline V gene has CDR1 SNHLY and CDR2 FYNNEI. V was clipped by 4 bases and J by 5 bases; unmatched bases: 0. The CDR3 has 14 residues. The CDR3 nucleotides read TGTGCCAGCAGTGCTAGCGGGAGGGACAATGAGCAGTTCTTC. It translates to CASSASGRDNEQFF.

CDR3 sequence (DNA): TGTGCCAGCAGTTACTCGGCAGGCAATGAGCAGTTCTTC. Encoded protein: CASSYSAGNEQFF. The V call is TRBV6-6, the J call TRBJ2-1; D is ambiguous. Germline V CDR1 and CDR2: MNHNY, SVGAGI (reference sequence). CDR3 size: 13 residues. The V gene lost 0 bases and the J gene lost 6 bases, with 6 bases spanning the gap.

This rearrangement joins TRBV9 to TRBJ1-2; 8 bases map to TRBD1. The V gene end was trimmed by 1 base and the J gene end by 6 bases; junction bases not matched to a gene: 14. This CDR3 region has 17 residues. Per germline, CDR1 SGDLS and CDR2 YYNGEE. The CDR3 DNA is TGTGCCAGCAGCGTAAACCCGGACAGGGCCCCTTGGGATGGCTACACCTTC. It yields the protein CASSVNPDRAPWDGYTF. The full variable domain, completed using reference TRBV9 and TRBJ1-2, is DSGVTQTPKHLITATGQRVTLRCSPRSGDLSVYWYQQSLDQGLQFLIQYYNGEERAKGNILERFSAQQFPDLHSELNLSSLELGDSALYFCASSVNPDRAPWDGYTFGSGTRLTVV.

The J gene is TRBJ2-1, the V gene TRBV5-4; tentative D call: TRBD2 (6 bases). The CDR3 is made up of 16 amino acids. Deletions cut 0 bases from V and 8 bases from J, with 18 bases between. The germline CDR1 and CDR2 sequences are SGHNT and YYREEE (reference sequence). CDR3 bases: TGTGCCAGCAGCTTGGCGGCGACTAGAGCGTCGGATGAGCAGTTCTTC. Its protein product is CASSLAATRASDEQFF.

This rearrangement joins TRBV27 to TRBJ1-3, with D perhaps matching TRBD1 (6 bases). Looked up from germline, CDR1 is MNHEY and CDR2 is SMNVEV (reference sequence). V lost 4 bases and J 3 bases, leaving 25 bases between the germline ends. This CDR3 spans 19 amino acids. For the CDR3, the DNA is TGTGCCAGCAGTTCTCTTGCAACGTCGACAGGCATCATTGGAAACACCATATATTTT. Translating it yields CASSSLATSTGIIGNTIYF.

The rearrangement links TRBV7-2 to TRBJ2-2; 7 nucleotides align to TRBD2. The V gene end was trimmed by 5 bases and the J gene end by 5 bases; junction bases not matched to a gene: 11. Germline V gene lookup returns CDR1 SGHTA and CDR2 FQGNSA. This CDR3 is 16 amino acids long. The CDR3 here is CASSPRLARGTGELFF. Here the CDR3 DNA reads TGTGCCAGCAGCCCTCGACTCGCGCGGGGGACCGGGGAGCTGTTTTTT.

CDR3 in amino acids: CASSLLGDNEQFF. The CDR3 nucleotides read TGTGCCAGCAGCTTATTAGGGGACAATGAGCAGTTCTTC. The chain joins TRBV7-3 to TRBJ2-1; possibly TRBD1 for D (5 bases). V gave up 2 bases and J gave up 5 bases, with 7 bases separating them. This CDR3 region has 13 residues. Germline CDR1 reads SGHTA; CDR2 reads FQGTGA.

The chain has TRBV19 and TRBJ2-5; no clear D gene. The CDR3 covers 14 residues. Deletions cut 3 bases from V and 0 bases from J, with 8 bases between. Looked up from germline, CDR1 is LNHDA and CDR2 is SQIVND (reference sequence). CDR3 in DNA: TGTGCCAGTAGTATTGCACAGTACCAAGAGACCCAGTACTTC. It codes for CASSIAQYQETQYF. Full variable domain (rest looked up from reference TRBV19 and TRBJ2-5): DGGITQSPKYLFRKEGQNVTLSCEQNLNHDAMYWYRQDPGQGLRLIYYSQIVNDFQKGDIAEGYSVSREKKESFPLTVTSAQKNPTAFYLCASSIAQYQETQYFGPGTRLLVL.

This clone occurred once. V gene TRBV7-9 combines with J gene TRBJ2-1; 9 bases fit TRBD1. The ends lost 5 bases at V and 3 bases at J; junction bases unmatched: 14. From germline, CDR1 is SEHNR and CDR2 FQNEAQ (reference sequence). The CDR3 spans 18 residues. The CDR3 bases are TGTGCCAGCAGCGCGTGGACAGGGGTGCTAGCGAGCTACAATGAGCAGTTCTTC. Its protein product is CASSAWTGVLASYNEQFF.

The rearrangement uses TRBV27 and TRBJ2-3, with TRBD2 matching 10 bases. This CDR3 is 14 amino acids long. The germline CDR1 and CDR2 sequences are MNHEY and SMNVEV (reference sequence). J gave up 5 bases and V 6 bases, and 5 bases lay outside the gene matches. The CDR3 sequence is CASSRLAGIDTQYF. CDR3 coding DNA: TGTGCCAGCAGCCGACTAGCGGGTATAGATACGCAGTATTTT.

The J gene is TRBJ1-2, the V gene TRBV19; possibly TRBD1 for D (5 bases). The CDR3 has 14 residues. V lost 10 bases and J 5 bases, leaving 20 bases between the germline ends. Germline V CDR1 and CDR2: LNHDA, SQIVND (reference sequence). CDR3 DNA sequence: TGTGCCACCATCCCGGCAGGGCTAGATTATGGCTACACCTTC. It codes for CATIPAGLDYGYTF.